This T cell receptor (beta chain) was sequenced in a study of somatic mutations in cytotoxic T cells in rheumatoid arthritis. Study at large: Right after diagnosis, and before any treatment had started, patient peripheral blood (almost 31 ml EDTA) was drawn. Flow cytometry sorted some V beta antibody-stained T-cell populations to nearly 100% purity, V beta1+ cells among them being sequenced for TCRB. Findings and limits, study-wide: Healthy controls did not share the age-linked increase in CD8+ clonality seen in rheumatoid arthritis patients.

About this clone itself: Antigen: not known.

TCRdb's table, derived via immunoSEQ multiplex PCR, lists solely in-frame clones and lacks some. This sample yields roughly 15,000 clones, of which approximately 84% are seen a single time; 15% to 20% belongs to the top ten. The V end was cut by 0 bases, the J end by 1 base, with 7 bases between. CDR3 size: 14 residues. Germline V gene sequence: CDR1 MGHRA, CDR2 YSYEKL. Sequencing input: CD8+ T cells sorted from blood. The clonotype originates from an adult with rheumatoid arthritis. This chain links TRBV4-1 with TRBJ2-7; no definite D call. The CDR3 DNA reads TGCGCCAGCAGCCAAGAACTACCTTCCTACGAGCAGTACTTC. Translated, it gives CASSQELPSYEQYF.